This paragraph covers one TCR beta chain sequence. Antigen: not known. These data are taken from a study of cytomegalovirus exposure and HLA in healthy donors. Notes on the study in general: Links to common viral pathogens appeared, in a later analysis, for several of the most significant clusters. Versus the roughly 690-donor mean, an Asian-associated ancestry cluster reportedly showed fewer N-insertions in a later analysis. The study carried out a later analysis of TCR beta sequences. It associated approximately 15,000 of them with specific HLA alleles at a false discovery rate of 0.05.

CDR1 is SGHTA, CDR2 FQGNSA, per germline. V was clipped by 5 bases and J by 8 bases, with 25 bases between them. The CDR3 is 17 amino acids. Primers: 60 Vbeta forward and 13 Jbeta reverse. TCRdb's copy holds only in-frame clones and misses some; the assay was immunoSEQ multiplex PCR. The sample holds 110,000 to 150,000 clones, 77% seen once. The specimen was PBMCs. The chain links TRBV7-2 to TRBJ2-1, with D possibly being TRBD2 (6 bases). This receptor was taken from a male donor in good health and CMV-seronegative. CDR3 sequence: CASSPSFSVGGRDEQFF. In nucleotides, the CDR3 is TGTGCCAGCAGCCCCTCGTTCTCGGTGGGGGGTCGCGATGAGCAGTTCTTC.